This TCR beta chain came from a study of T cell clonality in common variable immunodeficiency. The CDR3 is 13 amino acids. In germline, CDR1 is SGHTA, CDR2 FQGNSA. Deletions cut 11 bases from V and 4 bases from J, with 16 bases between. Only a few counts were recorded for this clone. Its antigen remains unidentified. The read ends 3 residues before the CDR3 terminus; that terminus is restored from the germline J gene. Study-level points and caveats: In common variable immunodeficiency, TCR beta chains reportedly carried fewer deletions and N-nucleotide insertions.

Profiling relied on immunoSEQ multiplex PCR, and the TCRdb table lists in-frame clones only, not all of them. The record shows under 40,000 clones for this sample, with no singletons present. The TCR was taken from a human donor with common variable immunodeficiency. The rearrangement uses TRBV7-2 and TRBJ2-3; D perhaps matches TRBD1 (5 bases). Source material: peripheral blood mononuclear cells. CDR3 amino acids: CAAALGAPDTQYF. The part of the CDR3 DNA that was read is TGTGCCGCGGCCCTAGGGGCCCCAGATACG.